What follows are 14 T cell receptor beta chains derived from one specimen sequenced in a study of blood T cell repertoires in COVID-19. Sequencing was performed with immunoSEQ multiplex PCR; in TCRdb, only in-frame clones are kept and a portion is missing. The sample shows around 250,000 clones, roughly 86% of them seen only once. The material sequenced was peripheral blood. The receptors shown here come from an elderly man with acute or convalescent COVID-19.

The V and J genes are TRBV30 and TRBJ2-7, with D hard to call. V was cut by 3 bases and J by 0 bases, with 12 bases left in between. This CDR3 is 14 amino acids long. Germline V gene data show CDR1 as GTSNPN and CDR2 as SVGIG (reference sequence). In nucleotides, the CDR3 is TGTGCCTGGAGGCAGACTCCTAGCTCCTACGAGCAGTACTTC. This encodes CAWRQTPSSYEQYF.

The chain recombines TRBV27 with TRBJ2-7; possibly TRBD2 for D (6 bases). The CDR3 extends over 13 amino acids. V lost 8 bases and J lost 5, with 16 bases in between. Germline V CDR1 and CDR2: MNHEY, SMNVEV (reference sequence). For the CDR3, the DNA is TGTGCCAGCTCTGGGGCGGGGCGAAACGAGCAGTACTTC. This translates into CASSGAGRNEQYF.

The chain recombines TRBV24-1 with TRBJ2-3, with D possibly being TRBD1 (6 bases). Germline CDR1 reads KGHDR; CDR2 reads SFDVKD. V lost 5 bases and J 3 bases, leaving 14 bases between the germline ends. The CDR3 covers 15 residues. CDR3: CATSAVRGVTDTQYF. The CDR3 DNA is TGTGCCACCAGTGCCGTCAGGGGTGTTACAGATACGCAGTATTTT.

This clone was seen a single time. The rearrangement uses TRBV29-1 and TRBJ1-3; D gene uncertain. The CDR3 loop spans 12 amino acids. Germline V gene sequence: CDR1 SQVTM, CDR2 ANQGSEA. CDR3 protein: CRPTISGNTIYF. The CDR3 DNA sequence: TGCAGGCCCACAATCTCTGGAAACACCATATATTTT.

The chain uses TRBV28 and TRBJ1-1, with unresolved D. Trimming cost V 1 base and J 0 bases, with 3 bases left between them. This CDR3 region has 13 residues. In germline, CDR1 is MDHEN, CDR2 SYDVKM. CDR3: CASSLSVNTEAFF. In DNA, the CDR3 is TGTGCCAGCAGTTTATCAGTGAACACTGAAGCTTTCTTT.

The chain recombines TRBV13 with TRBJ1-1, with D possibly TRBD1 on 6 matching bases. Germline CDR1 is PRHDT and CDR2 is FYEKMQ (reference sequence). With 1 base removed from V and 1 base from J, the gap between germline ends came to 13 bases. CDR3 length: 16 residues. The chain's CDR3 is CASSLAAGDGNTEAFF. The CDR3 region has the DNA TGTGCCAGCAGCTTAGCGGCAGGGGACGGGAACACTGAAGCTTTCTTT.

This clone occurred a few times. The J gene is TRBJ2-2, the V gene TRBV7-8; weak D call: TRBD1 (6 bases). CDR3 length equals 16 residues. Per the germline V gene, CDR1 is SGHVS and CDR2 is FQNEAQ. Trimming took off 5 bases at V and 0 bases at J, with 13 bases between the two ends. The chain's CDR3 is CASSRRQATNTGELFF. CDR3 DNA: TGTGCCAGCAGCCGCAGACAGGCGACGAACACCGGGGAGCTGTTTTTT.

As DNA, the CDR3 is TGTGCCAGCAGCCCCCGGGGAGGGGCCAACGTCCTGACTTTC. This gives the protein CASSPRGGANVLTF. The chain couples TRBV27 to TRBJ2-6, with a weak D call TRBD2 (5 bases). V was shortened by 6 bases and J by 4 bases, with 10 bases between the two germline ends. CDR3 length: 14 amino acids. Germline loops: CDR1 MNHEY, CDR2 SMNVEV (reference sequence).

This chain links TRBV11-2 with TRBJ1-1; possibly TRBD1 for D (6 bases). The CDR3 runs to 15 residues. Germline-derived CDR1 and CDR2 are SGHAT and FQNNGV. Trimming shortened V by 3 bases and J by 0 bases, and 11 bases separated the two germline ends. CDR3 amino acids: CASSFAGVMNTEAFF. As DNA, the CDR3 is TGTGCCAGCAGCTTTGCAGGGGTGATGAACACTGAAGCTTTCTTT. Full variable domain (outside the CDR3, taken from reference TRBV11-2 and TRBJ1-1): EAGVAQSPRYKIIEKRQSVAFWCNPISGHATLYWYQQILGQGPKLLIQFQNNGVVDDSQLPKDRFSAERLKGVDSTLKIQPAKLEDSAVYLCASSFAGVMNTEAFFGQGTRLTVV.

The chain employs TRBV19 and TRBJ1-4; weak D call: TRBD1 (6 bases). The CDR3 totals 15 residues. The germline V and J ends were trimmed by 8 bases and 3 bases, with 16 bases remaining between them. The germline V gene encodes CDR1 LNHDA and CDR2 SQIVND (reference sequence). The CDR3 sequence: CASRSPGQANEKLFF. In DNA form, the CDR3 reads TGTGCCAGTCGCAGCCCGGGACAAGCTAATGAAAAACTGTTTTTT. The full variable domain, rest sourced from reference TRBV19 and TRBJ1-4, is DGGITQSPKYLFRKEGQNVTLSCEQNLNHDAMYWYRQDPGQGLRLIYYSQIVNDFQKGDIAEGYSVSREKKESFPLTVTSAQKNPTAFYLCASRSPGQANEKLFFGSGTQLSVL.

The rearrangement uses TRBV28 and TRBJ1-4; D call uncertain. Germline V CDR1 and CDR2: MDHEN, SYDVKM. V was cut by 5 bases and J by 4 bases, with 11 bases left in between. CDR3 length equals 14 residues. The CDR3 loop is CASSVSGFNEKLFF. CDR3 nucleotide sequence: TGTGCCAGCAGTGTCTCGGGTTTTAATGAAAAACTGTTTTTT.

The rearrangement joins TRBV28 to TRBJ2-7; TRBD2 matches at 8 bases. The V segment lost 5 bases and the J segment 7 bases; nucleotides outside the gene matches: 13. CDR1 is MDHEN and CDR2 is SYDVKM in the germline V gene. CDR3 length: 15 amino acids. CDR3 sequence: CASSIGTGGPYEQYF. CDR3 DNA: TGTGCCAGCAGTATAGGAACGGGAGGGCCGTATGAGCAGTACTTC.

The gene calls are TRBV19 and TRBJ1-1; TRBD1 aligns across 8 bases. V lost 3 bases to trimming and J lost 5 bases; unmatched junction nucleotides: 8. CDR3 length: 15 residues. CDR1 is LNHDA and CDR2 is SQIVND in the germline V gene (reference sequence). This CDR3 reads CASSIPGGRVTEAFF. DNA of the CDR3: TGTGCCAGTAGTATTCCAGGGGGCCGTGTGACTGAAGCTTTCTTT.

The V gene is TRBV15, the J gene TRBJ1-4, with 9 bases lining up with TRBD1. The CDR3 sequence is 14 residues long. V lost 7 bases and J lost 2; bases outside the gene matches: 2. Germline V CDR1 and CDR2: LNHNV, YYDKDF (reference sequence). The CDR3 nucleotides read TGTGCCACCAAAACAGGGGGCACTAATGAAAAACTGTTTTTT. Encoded protein: CATKTGGTNEKLFF.